This T cell receptor (beta chain) emerged from a study of identical twins (TCRdb year 2016). About the study as a whole: To test whether fetal clonotypes persist, the study used deep sequencing on TCR alpha and beta repertoires from monozygotic twins, unrelated adults of various ages, and cord blood. To rule out contamination, the twin experiments were replicated at different times with different library preparation protocols.

This clonotype showed up many times. The antigen it recognizes is unknown. Qualities for individual bases were not recorded, and no much larger clone is one base off. Libraries were constructed by 5' RACE. This sample was sequenced with an Illumina HiSeq 2000. A universal primer binding site was introduced by template switching, and a unique molecular identifier was present in the final cDNA, enabling accurate counting of TCR cDNA molecules. First-strand cDNA for TCR alpha and beta chains was synthesized from specific primers in the conserved constant-segment region. Each cDNA library was double barcoded, with a SMART-Mk sample barcode plus Illumina barcodes, to control for contamination. TruSeq adapter sequences, together with Illumina sample barcodes, were added in two successive PCR steps. TCR alpha and beta cDNA libraries were sequenced on the Illumina HiSeq platform with custom primers. Processing in the source paper ran as follows. Unique molecular identifiers were extracted from raw reads with MiGEC, and CDR3 positions were determined with MiXCR. Recombination models were inferred per individual with the repgenHMM and IGoR tools using an EM algorithm. The tcR package in R was used for shared clonotype analysis, with sharing normalized by the product of cloneset sizes. To study raw recombination free of thymic and clonal selection effects, out-of-frame nonproductive sequences were analyzed. TCRdb applied fastp at Q25 and MiXCR to the public reads, then kept only in-frame beta chains. Identical CDR3 proteins give one entry, which carries the most common genes and DNA. TCRdb, rather than the study authors, made the V and J calls. This sample lists under 1 million distinct CDR3 sequences; about 12% were detected once. Around 1.5% of the sample goes to the ten largest clones.

The research as a whole found: Invariant T cells such as MAIT and iNKT could partly confound zero-insertion analyses, though diverse VJ usage argued against this for most clonotypes. Abundant cord blood beta clonotypes had fewer insertions, young adult naive repertoires showed a similar but weaker trend, and memory repertoires showed no such trend. In monozygotic twins, recombination models systematically underestimated out-of-frame TCR alpha sharing, but the models matched the sharing seen between unrelated individuals. Excess twin sharing in beta out-of-frame sequences was weaker because fewer shared sequences lowered the signal-to-noise ratio. Because the same donors could not be followed over many years, the conclusions relied on cross-sectional statistical analysis. Compared with coincidental sharing between unrelated individuals, out-of-frame TCR alpha sequences shared between twins showed an excess of sequences with low generation probability.

Every donor in the study was a healthy Caucasian. Three pairs of female monozygotic twins, all aged roughly 18 to 29 years, were included in the twin cohort. Peripheral blood mononuclear cells were the source from which RNA for the TCR libraries was isolated. Looking up the germline V gene (reference sequence) yields CDR1 LGHDT and CDR2 YNNKEL. The CDR3 starts with the cysteine, ends with the phenylalanine, and has 18 residues. Just the 54-base CDR3 DNA is kept, in frame starting at base 1. From V the trimming removes 0 bases and from J it removes 5 bases, while the gene matches leave 10 bases of the junction unaccounted for. The data were also submitted as part of a second study, on yellow fever vaccine responses in identical twins. Looking at the second paper: According to the authors, the vaccine-induced T cell response in identical twins seemed to be partly convergent and partly specific to each individual. In identical twins, the study followed T cell clones that responded to the vaccine with precision.

The chain employs TRBV3-1 and TRBJ2-1; 10 central nucleotides agree with TRBD2. The clonotype was recovered from a woman younger than 35 in good health. Source material: PBMCs. CDR3 loop: CASSQDLGLAGADNEQFF. The bases read TGTGCCAGCAGCCAAGATCTTGGGCTAGCGGGAGCAGACAATGAGCAGTTCTTC.